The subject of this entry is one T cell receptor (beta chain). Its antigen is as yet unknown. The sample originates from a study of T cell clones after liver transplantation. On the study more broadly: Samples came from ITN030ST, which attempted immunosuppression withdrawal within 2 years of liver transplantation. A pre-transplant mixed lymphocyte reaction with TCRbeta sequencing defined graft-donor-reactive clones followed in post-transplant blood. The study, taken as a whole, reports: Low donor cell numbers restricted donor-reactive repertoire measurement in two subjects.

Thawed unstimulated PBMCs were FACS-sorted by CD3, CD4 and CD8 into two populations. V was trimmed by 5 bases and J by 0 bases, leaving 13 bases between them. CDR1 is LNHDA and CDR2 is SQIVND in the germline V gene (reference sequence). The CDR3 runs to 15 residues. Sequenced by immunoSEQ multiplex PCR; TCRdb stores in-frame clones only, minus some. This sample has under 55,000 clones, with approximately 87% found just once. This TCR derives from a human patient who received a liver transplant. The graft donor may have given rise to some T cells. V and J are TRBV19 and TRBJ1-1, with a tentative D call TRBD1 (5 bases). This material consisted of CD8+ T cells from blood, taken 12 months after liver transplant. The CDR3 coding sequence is TGTGCCAGTAGTGTTGGGGGATTCATGAACACTGAAGCTTTCTTT. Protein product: CASSVGGFMNTEAFF.